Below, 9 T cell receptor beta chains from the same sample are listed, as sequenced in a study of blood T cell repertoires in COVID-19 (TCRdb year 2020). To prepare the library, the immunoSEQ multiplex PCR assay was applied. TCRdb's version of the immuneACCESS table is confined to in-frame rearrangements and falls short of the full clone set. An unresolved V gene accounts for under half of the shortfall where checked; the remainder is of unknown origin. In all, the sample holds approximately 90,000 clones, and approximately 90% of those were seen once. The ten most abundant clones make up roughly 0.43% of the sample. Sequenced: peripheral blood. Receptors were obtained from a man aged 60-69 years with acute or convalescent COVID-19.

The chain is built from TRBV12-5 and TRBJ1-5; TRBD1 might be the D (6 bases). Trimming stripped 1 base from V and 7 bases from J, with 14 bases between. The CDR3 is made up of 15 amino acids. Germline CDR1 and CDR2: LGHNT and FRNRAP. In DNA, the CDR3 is TGTGCTAGTGGTTTGGAACAGGGACGGGGACAGCCCCAGCATTTT. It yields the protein CASGLEQGRGQPQHF.

CDR3 DNA: TGTGCCAGCAAAGGACAGGCCTATAATTCACCCCTCCACTTT. Amino acids: CASKGQAYNSPLHF. The V and J genes are TRBV6-5 and TRBJ1-6, with 7 bases lining up with TRBD1. The V segment lost 7 bases and the J segment 2 bases; nucleotides outside the gene matches: 2. CDR1 is MNHEY, CDR2 SVGAGI, per germline. CDR3 length: 14 residues.

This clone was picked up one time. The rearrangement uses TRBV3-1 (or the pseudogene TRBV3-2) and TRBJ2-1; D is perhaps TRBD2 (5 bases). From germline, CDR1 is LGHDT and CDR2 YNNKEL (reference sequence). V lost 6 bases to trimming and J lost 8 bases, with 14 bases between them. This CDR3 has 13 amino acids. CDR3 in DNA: TGTGCCAGCAGACCCCTGGGGAGCGATGAGCAGTTCTTC. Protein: CASRPLGSDEQFF.

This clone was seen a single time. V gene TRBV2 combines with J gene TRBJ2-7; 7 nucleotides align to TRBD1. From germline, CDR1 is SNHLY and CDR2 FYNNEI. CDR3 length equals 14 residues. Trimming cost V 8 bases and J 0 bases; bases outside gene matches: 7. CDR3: CASSRRGYSYEQYF. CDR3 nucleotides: TGTGCCAGCTCCCGCAGGGGGTACTCCTACGAGCAGTACTTC.

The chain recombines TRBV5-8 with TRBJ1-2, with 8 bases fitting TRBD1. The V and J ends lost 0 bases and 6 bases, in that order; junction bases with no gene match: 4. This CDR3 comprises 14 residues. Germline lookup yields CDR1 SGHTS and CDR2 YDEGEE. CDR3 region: CASSLESRGHGYTF. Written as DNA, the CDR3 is TGTGCCAGCAGCTTGGAATCCAGGGGGCATGGCTACACCTTC.

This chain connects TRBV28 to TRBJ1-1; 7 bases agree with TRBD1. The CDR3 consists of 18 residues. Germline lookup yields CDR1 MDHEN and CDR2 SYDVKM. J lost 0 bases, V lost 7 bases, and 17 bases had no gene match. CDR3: CASTTGVVSPAMNTEAFF. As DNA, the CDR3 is TGTGCCAGCACCACAGGGGTGGTTTCGCCCGCGATGAACACTGAAGCTTTCTTT.

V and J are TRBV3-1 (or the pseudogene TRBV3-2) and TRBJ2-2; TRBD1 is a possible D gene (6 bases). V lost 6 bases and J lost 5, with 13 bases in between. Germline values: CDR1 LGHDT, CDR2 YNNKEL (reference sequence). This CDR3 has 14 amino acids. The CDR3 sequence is CASRLLGQTGELFF. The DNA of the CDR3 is TGTGCCAGCAGACTTCTAGGACAGACCGGGGAGCTGTTTTTT.

The chain's CDR3 is CASSLSHRGETQYF. CDR3 in DNA: TGTGCCAGCAGCTTAAGCCACAGGGGAGAGACCCAGTACTTC. The genes are TRBV9 and TRBJ2-5, with 7 bases aligning to TRBD1. The V and J ends lost 4 bases and 4 bases, in that order; junction bases with no gene match: 7. The germline V gene has CDR1 SGDLS and CDR2 YYNGEE. The CDR3 totals 14 residues.

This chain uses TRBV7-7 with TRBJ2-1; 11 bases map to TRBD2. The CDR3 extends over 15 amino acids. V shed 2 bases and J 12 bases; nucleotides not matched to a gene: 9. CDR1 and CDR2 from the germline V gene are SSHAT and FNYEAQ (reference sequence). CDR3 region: CASSLSSGGGTAQFF. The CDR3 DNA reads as TGTGCCAGCAGCTTAAGTAGCGGGGGGGGTACTGCGCAGTTCTTC.